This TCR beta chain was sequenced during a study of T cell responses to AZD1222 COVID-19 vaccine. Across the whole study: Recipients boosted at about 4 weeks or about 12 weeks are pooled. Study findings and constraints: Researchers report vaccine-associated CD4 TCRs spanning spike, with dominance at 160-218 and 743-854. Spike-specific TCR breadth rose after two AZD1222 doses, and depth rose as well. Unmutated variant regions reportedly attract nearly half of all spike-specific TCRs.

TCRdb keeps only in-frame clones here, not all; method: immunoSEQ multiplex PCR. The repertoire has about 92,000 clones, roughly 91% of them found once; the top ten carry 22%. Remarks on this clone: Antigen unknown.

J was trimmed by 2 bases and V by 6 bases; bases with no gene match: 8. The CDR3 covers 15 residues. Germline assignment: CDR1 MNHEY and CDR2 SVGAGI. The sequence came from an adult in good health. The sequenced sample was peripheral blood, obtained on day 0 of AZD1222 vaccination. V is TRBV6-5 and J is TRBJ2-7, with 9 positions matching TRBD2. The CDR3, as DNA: TGTGCCAGCAGCTTTAGCGGGGGCCGGACCTACGAGCAGTACTTC. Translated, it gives CASSFSGGRTYEQYF.